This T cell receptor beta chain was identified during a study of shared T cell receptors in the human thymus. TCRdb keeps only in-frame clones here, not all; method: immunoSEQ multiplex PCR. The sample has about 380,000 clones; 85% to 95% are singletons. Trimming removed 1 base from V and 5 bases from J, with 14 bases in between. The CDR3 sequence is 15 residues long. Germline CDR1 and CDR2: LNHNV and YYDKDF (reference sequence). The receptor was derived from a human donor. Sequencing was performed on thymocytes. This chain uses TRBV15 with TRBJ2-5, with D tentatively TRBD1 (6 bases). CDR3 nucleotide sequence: TGTGCCACCAGCAGAGTAGTGGACAGTAAGGAGACCCAGTACTTC. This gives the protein CATSRVVDSKETQYF.